These 2 T cell receptor beta chains were all obtained from the same sample, sequenced in a study of T cell responses to AZD1222 COVID-19 vaccine. Sequencing used immunoSEQ multiplex PCR; TCRdb keeps in-frame clones, though not all of them. Among fewer than 150,000 clones listed, under 95% were seen once. The sample in question was peripheral blood, obtained 28 days after the second AZD1222 dose. The source is an adult who received the AZD1222 COVID-19 vaccine.

The chain has TRBV11-1 and TRBJ2-7; D uncertain. The CDR3 is 16 amino acids. CDR1 and CDR2 from the germline V gene are SGHAT and FQDESV (reference sequence). V lost 1 base to trimming and J lost 7 bases, with 20 bases between them. In nucleotides, the CDR3 is TGTGCCAGCAGCTTAGAAGTGGGCGACCTTCTGGGGGAGCAGTACTTC. Amino acids: CASSLEVGDLLGEQYF.

V and J are TRBV28 and TRBJ1-1; D is unresolved. Germline loops: CDR1 MDHEN, CDR2 SYDVKM. V dropped 5 bases and J dropped 5 bases, with 15 bases sitting between them. The CDR3 loop spans 14 amino acids. CDR3 in DNA: TGTGCCAGCAGTGAAAGGGCTTTACTGACTGAAGCTTTCTTT. It specifies CASSERALLTEAFF.